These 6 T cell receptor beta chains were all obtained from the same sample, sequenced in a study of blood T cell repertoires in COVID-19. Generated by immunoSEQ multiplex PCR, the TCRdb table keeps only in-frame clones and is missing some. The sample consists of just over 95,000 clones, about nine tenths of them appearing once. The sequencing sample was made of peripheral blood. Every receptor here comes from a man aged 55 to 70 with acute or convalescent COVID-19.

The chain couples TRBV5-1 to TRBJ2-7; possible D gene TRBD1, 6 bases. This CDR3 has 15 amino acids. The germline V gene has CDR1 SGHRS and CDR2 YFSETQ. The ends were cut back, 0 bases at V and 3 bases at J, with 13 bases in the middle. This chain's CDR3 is CASSLAQGMVYEQYF. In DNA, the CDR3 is TGCGCCAGCAGCTTGGCACAGGGAATGGTCTACGAGCAGTACTTC.

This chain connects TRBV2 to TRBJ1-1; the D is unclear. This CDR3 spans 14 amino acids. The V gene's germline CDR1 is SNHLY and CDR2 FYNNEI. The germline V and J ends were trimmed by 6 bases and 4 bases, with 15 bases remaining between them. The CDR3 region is CASRGEAASTEAFF. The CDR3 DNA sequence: TGTGCCAGCAGGGGTGAGGCGGCAAGCACTGAAGCTTTCTTT.

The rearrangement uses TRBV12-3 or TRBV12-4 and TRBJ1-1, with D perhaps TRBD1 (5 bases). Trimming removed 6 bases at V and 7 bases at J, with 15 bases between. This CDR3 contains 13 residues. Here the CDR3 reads CASSSGHLIEAFF. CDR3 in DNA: TGTGCCAGCAGCTCTGGACATCTTATTGAAGCTTTCTTT.

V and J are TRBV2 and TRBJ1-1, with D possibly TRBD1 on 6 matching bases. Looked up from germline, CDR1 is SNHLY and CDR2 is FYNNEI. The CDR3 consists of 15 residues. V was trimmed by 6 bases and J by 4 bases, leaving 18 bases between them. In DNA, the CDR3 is TGTGCCAGCAGACACCCTCGGGGGGCTGGCACTGAAGCTTTCTTT. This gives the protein CASRHPRGAGTEAFF.

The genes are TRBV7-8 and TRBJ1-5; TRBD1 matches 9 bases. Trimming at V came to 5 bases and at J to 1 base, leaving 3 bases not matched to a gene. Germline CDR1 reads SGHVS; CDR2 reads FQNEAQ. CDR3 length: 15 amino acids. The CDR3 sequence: CASSKQGASNQPQHF. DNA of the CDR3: TGTGCCAGCAGCAAACAGGGGGCCAGCAATCAGCCCCAGCATTTT.

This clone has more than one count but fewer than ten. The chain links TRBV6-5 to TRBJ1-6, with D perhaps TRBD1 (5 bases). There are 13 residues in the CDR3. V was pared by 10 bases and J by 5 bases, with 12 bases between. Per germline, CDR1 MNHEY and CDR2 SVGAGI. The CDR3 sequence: CATLGGNNSPLHF. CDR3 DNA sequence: TGTGCCACCCTCGGGGGGAATAATTCACCCCTCCACTTT.